This T cell receptor beta chain was recorded in a study of Graves' ophthalmopathy and Graves' hyperthyroidism. General study points: Most expanded clonotypes from thyroid (those above 0.001 frequency) were also found in blood.

RNA served as the template for amplifying TCR beta CDR3 regions. HTBI primers served in a first-round RT-PCR, which a second-round multiplex PCR followed. TCRdb recomputed calls from the multiplex PCR reads with MiXCR, one row per CDR3 protein. The sample lists 350,000 to 450,000 distinct CDR3 sequences; under 25% were seen once. Stable hyperthyroidism was defined by absence of ophthalmopathy within 18 months of follow-up. Hyperthyroidism cases were recent diagnoses of under 2 months' duration in people aged 18 to 65. The diagnostic workup employed clinical symptoms, serum thyroxine, TRAb, thyroid ultrasound and orbital computed tomography. This clonotype occurred many times. Its target is unknown. The receptor was derived from a woman aged 18 to 35 with stable Graves' hyperthyroidism. Sequenced sample: peripheral blood.

CDR3 sequence: CASSLGRREDSYEQYF. CDR3 sequence (DNA): TGTGCCAGCAGCTTGGGTCGGCGGGAGGACTCCTACGAGCAGTACTTC. This chain connects TRBV11-2 to TRBJ2-7; 8 bases agree with TRBD2. The CDR3 contains 16 residues. The germline gives CDR1 SGHAT, CDR2 FQNNGV. V lost 3 bases and J lost 0; bases outside the gene matches: 7. Drawing the rest from reference TRBV11-2 and TRBJ2-7, the complete variable domain is EAGVAQSPRYKIIEKRQSVAFWCNPISGHATLYWYQQILGQGPKLLIQFQNNGVVDDSQLPKDRFSAERLKGVDSTLKIQPAKLEDSAVYLCASSLGRREDSYEQYFGPGTRLTVT.